Below are 22 T cell receptor beta chains sequenced from a single sample in a study of cytomegalovirus exposure and HLA in healthy donors (dated by TCRdb to about 2017). Receptor libraries were prepared by the immunoSEQ multiplex PCR assay. For the multiplex PCR, a mixture combining 60 forward primers for TCR Vbeta segments and 13 reverse primers for TCR Jbeta segments was used. TCRdb re-hosts the immuneACCESS table, in-frame sequences only. Its copies lack some clones; in the studies checked, an unresolved V gene accounts for under half of them, and the cause for the rest is not known. Across this sample there are about 240,000 clones, with around 80% seen only once. About 8% of the sample is held by the ten biggest clonotypes. The sample was PBMCs. The receptors stem from a woman aged 55 to 70 in good health and CMV-seropositive.

This clone was found once. The chain joins TRBV19 to TRBJ2-7; the match to TRBD1 covers 9 bases. Trimming at V came to 4 bases and at J to 2 bases, leaving 9 bases not matched to a gene. CDR3 length: 16 amino acids. CDR1 and CDR2 (germline): LNHDA, SQIVND (reference sequence). As DNA, the CDR3 is TGTGCCAGTAGTAACCCGGCGGGACAGGGAGCCTACGAGCAGTACTTC. It specifies CASSNPAGQGAYEQYF.

The chain combines TRBV28 with TRBJ2-5, with TRBD2 matching over 11 bases. CDR3 length: 14 residues. The germline gives CDR1 MDHEN, CDR2 SYDVKM. Unmatched junction bases numbered 1, after V lost 2 bases and J lost 5 bases. Here the CDR3 reads CASSLLAGGETQYF. CDR3 DNA sequence: TGTGCCAGCAGTTTACTAGCGGGGGGCGAGACCCAGTACTTC.

The chain combines TRBV10-3 with TRBJ2-5; 8 positions agree with TRBD1. Germline V gene sequence: CDR1 ENHRY, CDR2 SYGVKD. CDR3 size: 13 residues. With V trimmed by 10 bases and J by 4 bases, 8 bases remained unmatched. The CDR3 nucleotides are TGTGCCACCTCGACAGGGGACGCAGAGACCCAGTACTTC. The encoded protein is CATSTGDAETQYF.

As to this clone: Germline and junction disagree at one end, which may indicate a read error. V and J are TRBV9 and TRBJ2-1; no reliable D call. The CDR3 extends over 11 amino acids. Germline lookup yields CDR1 SGDLS and CDR2 YYNGEE. The CDR3 protein is CASSSDNEQFF. For the CDR3, the DNA is TGTGCCAGCAGCTCCGACAATGAGCAGTTCTTC.

In its sample, this clone was seen a few times. The gene calls are TRBV28 and TRBJ2-5; weak D call: TRBD2 (6 bases). The J call may be mistaken, given a closer DNA end match to TRBJ2-7. The CDR3 runs 15 residues. The germline V gene encodes CDR1 MDHEN and CDR2 SYDVKM. The CDR3: CASSLQGRLGYEQYF. As DNA, the CDR3 is TGTGCCAGCAGTTTACAAGGGAGACTAGGTTACGAGCAGTACTTC.

This sequence joins TRBV19 and TRBJ2-2, with no clear D. The V gene lost 6 bases and the J gene lost 5 bases, with 10 bases spanning the gap. Per the germline V gene, CDR1 is LNHDA and CDR2 is SQIVND (reference sequence). This CDR3 is 13 amino acids long. CDR3: CASRRGGTGELFF. DNA of the CDR3: TGTGCCAGTAGGAGAGGTGGAACCGGGGAGCTGTTTTTT. Filled out from reference TRBV19 and TRBJ2-2, the complete variable domain reads DGGITQSPKYLFRKEGQNVTLSCEQNLNHDAMYWYRQDPGQGLRLIYYSQIVNDFQKGDIAEGYSVSREKKESFPLTVTSAQKNPTAFYLCASRRGGTGELFFGEGSRLTVL.

The V and J genes are TRBV4-1 and TRBJ1-2; 9 bases fit TRBD1. This CDR3 has 14 amino acids. The germline V gene encodes CDR1 MGHRA and CDR2 YSYEKL. V dropped 3 bases and J dropped 8; count of bases not matched to a gene: 7. The CDR3 bases are TGCGCCAGCAGCCACCGACAGGGGGAGGGCGGCTACACCTTC. This encodes CASSHRQGEGGYTF.

The J gene is TRBJ2-1, the V gene TRBV20-1; D is undetermined. Per germline, CDR1 DFQATT and CDR2 SNEGSKA (reference sequence). The CDR3 loop spans 11 amino acids. V was cut by 6 bases and J by 4 bases, with 7 bases left in between. CDR3 sequence (DNA): TGCAGTGCCCTGACTTACAATGAGCAGTTCTTC. It specifies CSALTYNEQFF.

The chain uses TRBV30 and TRBJ1-3; the D is unclear. The length of the CDR3 is 14 residues. Germline-derived CDR1 and CDR2 are GTSNPN and SVGIG (reference sequence). Trimming stripped 2 bases from V and 0 bases from J, with 8 bases between. The CDR3 loop reads CAWSRWSSGNTIYF. In nucleotides, the CDR3 is TGTGCCTGGAGTAGGTGGAGCTCTGGAAACACCATATATTTT. The whole variable domain, remainder taken from reference TRBV30 and TRBJ1-3, is SQTIHQWPATLVQPVGSPLSLECTVEGTSNPNLYWYRQAAGRGLQLLFYSVGIGQISSEVPQNLSASRPQDRQFILSSKKLLLSDSGFYLCAWSRWSSGNTIYFGEGSWLTVV.

This rearrangement joins TRBV6-1 to TRBJ1-5; D remains ambiguous. Germline-derived CDR1 and CDR2 are MNHNS and SASEGT. The V end was cut by 3 bases, the J end by 1 base, with 10 bases between. The CDR3 totals 15 residues. DNA for the CDR3: TGTGCCAGCAGTGACGGAACTACGAGCAATCAGCCCCAGCATTTT. Amino acid sequence: CASSDGTTSNQPQHF.

As concerns this clone: The junction does not match germline at one end; this may be a read error. CDR3 loop: CSSSRGQGVDSNQPQHF. DNA of the CDR3: TGTTCCAGCAGCCGGGGACAGGGTGTGGATAGCAATCAGCCCCAGCATTTT. This chain joins TRBV7-9 and TRBJ1-5; 9 bases are shared with TRBD1. CDR3 length: 17 residues. Germline values: CDR1 SEHNR, CDR2 FQNEAQ (reference sequence).

The gene calls are TRBV28 and TRBJ1-2; tentatively, D is TRBD1 (6 bases). CDR3 size: 14 residues. V was pared by 2 bases and J by 3 bases, with 10 bases between. The germline CDR1 and CDR2 sequences are MDHEN and SYDVKM. CDR3 region: CASSLRRTDYGYTF. In DNA, the CDR3 is TGTGCCAGCAGTTTACGTAGGACAGACTATGGCTACACCTTC.

J is TRBJ1-5 and V is TRBV11-2, with 8 bases that match TRBD1. This CDR3 has 13 amino acids. With V trimmed by 5 bases and J by 6 bases, 3 bases remained unmatched. The V gene's germline CDR1 is SGHAT and CDR2 FQNNGV. The CDR3 is CASSRDRIQPQHF. The CDR3 DNA reads TGTGCCAGCAGCCGGGACAGGATTCAGCCCCAGCATTTT.

The chain uses TRBV6-1 and TRBJ1-2; the match to TRBD1 covers 8 bases. The CDR3 length is 13 residues. The V and J ends lost 3 bases and 7 bases, in that order; junction bases with no gene match: 4. Germline lookup yields CDR1 MNHNS and CDR2 SASEGT. CDR3 coding DNA: TGTGCCAGCAGTGAGGCAGGGGGCTTTGGCTACACCTTC. Amino acids: CASSEAGGFGYTF.

The chain employs TRBV10-1 and TRBJ2-7; 10 bases line up with TRBD2. Germline V gives CDR1 WNHNN, CDR2 SYGVQD (reference sequence). The length of the CDR3 is 16 residues. Trimming took 7 bases from V and 4 from J; bases not matched to a gene: 13. The CDR3, as DNA: TGCGCCAGCAAAACGTCCGAGCTAGCGGGAGTTTACGAGCAGTACTTC. Translating it yields CASKTSELAGVYEQYF.

The chain is built from TRBV6-1 and TRBJ2-7, with 7 bases lining up with TRBD2. V dropped 6 bases and J dropped 3; count of bases not matched to a gene: 5. This CDR3 region has 13 residues. The V gene's germline CDR1 is MNHNS and CDR2 SASEGT. This CDR3 reads CASRQRDLYEQYF. CDR3 sequence (DNA): TGTGCCAGCAGGCAGCGGGACCTCTACGAGCAGTACTTC.

This clone has more than one count but fewer than ten. The genes are TRBV14 and TRBJ2-5, with TRBD1 matching 8 bases. Germline-derived CDR1 and CDR2 are SGHDN and FVKESK. The CDR3 loop spans 15 amino acids. V gave up 1 base and J gave up 10 bases; unmatched junction bases: 11. The CDR3 DNA reads TGTGCCAGCAGCCAAGTGGGCCAGGGGGCGTCGAACCAGTACTTC. Translating it yields CASSQVGQGASNQYF.

This clone was recorded only once. The V gene is TRBV7-9, the J gene TRBJ2-1, with TRBD2 identical over 7 bases. V was clipped by 5 bases and J by 8 bases; unmatched bases: 15. Germline-derived CDR1 and CDR2 are SEHNR and FQNEAQ (reference sequence). This CDR3 has 16 residues. The DNA for the CDR3 is TGTGCCAGCAGCCATAGGGACTACCTATCTAACCATGAGCAGTTCTTC. Residues: CASSHRDYLSNHEQFF. The variable domain in full, completed from reference TRBV7-9 and TRBJ2-1, reads DTGVSQNPRHKITKRGQNVTFRCDPISEHNRLYWYRQTLGQGPEFLTYFQNEAQLEKSRLLSDRFSAERPKGSFSTLEIQRTEQGDSAMYLCASSHRDYLSNHEQFFGPGTRLTVL.

This chain connects TRBV7-9 to TRBJ2-1; D is perhaps TRBD2 (5 bases). Germline V gene sequence: CDR1 SEHNR, CDR2 FQNEAQ (reference sequence). Trimming removed 5 bases at V and 2 bases at J, with 16 bases between. This CDR3 has 16 amino acids. In DNA, the CDR3 is TGTGCCAGCAGCATGAGGGCCCTCACCCCCTACAATGAGCAGTTCTTC. Residues: CASSMRALTPYNEQFF.

The chain has TRBV27 and TRBJ2-7, with D maybe TRBD1 (5 bases). CDR1 and CDR2 from the germline V gene are MNHEY and SMNVEV (reference sequence). The CDR3 is made up of 13 amino acids. V lost 3 bases, J lost 3 bases, and 9 bases lay in between. As DNA, the CDR3 is TGTGCCAGCAGTTTCAGGGCCCGCTACGAGCAGTACTTC. Amino acids: CASSFRARYEQYF.

The chain employs TRBV7-3 and TRBJ2-7, with 9 bases that match TRBD2. Unmatched junction bases numbered 11, after V lost 2 bases and J lost 6 bases. This CDR3 is 16 amino acids long. Germline lookup yields CDR1 SGHTA and CDR2 FQGTGA. For the CDR3, the DNA is TGTGCCAGCAGCTTATCCCCGGCTAGCGGGATAGTCGAGCAGTACTTC. Its protein product is CASSLSPASGIVEQYF. Looking up the rest from reference TRBV7-3 and TRBJ2-7 gives the full variable domain: GAGVSQTPSNKVTEKGKYVELRCDPISGHTALYWYRQSLGQGPEFLIYFQGTGAADDSGLPNDRFFAVRPEGSVSTLKIQRTERGDSAVYLCASSLSPASGIVEQYFGPGTRLTVT.

V usage is TRBV5-6 and J usage is TRBJ1-2; TRBD1 is a possible D gene (6 bases). The germline V gene has CDR1 SGHDT and CDR2 YYEEEE. Trimming removed 6 bases from V and 5 bases from J, with 14 bases in between. The CDR3 loop spans 13 amino acids. As DNA, the CDR3 is TGTGCCAGCACCCCGAGGGGGTTGTATGGCTACACCTTC. It is translated as CASTPRGLYGYTF.